This T cell receptor (beta chain) originates from a study of cytomegalovirus exposure and HLA in healthy donors. Study-level points and caveats: Rare TCR sequences predominated, though certain public TCRs were found in many donors. Accounts indicate the classifier identified cytomegalovirus status with strong specificity and sensitivity. Cytomegalovirus-associated status was assigned to about 180 TCR beta chains.

V lost 5 bases and J lost 4; bases outside the gene matches: 4. The CDR3 spans 14 residues. Germline V CDR1 and CDR2: MNHNY, SVGAGI (reference sequence). The donors were in the roughly 130-subject validation cohort, distinct from the approximately 670-subject first cohort. A remark on this clone: Its antigen is unknown.

This table comes from immunoSEQ multiplex PCR, and its TCRdb copy is limited to in-frame clones, with some not included. The sample lists about 130,000 clones; 82% were seen once. This TCR derives from a man aged 25-45 years in good health and CMV-seropositive. The sample was PBMCs. The rearrangement links TRBV6-6 to TRBJ2-7, with 11 positions matching TRBD2. The CDR3 DNA sequence: TGTGCCAGCAGTATAGCGGGGGGGCGTTACGAGCAGTACTTC. This codes for CASSIAGGRYEQYF.